The 32 T cell receptor beta chains given below trace back to one sample, sequenced in a study of T cells expressing NK-cell markers. From its re-call of the 5' RACE reads, TCRdb lists each CDR3 protein once, without DNA. The ten most abundant clones cover roughly a tenth of a sample with 300,000 to 500,000 distinct CDR3 sequences. The material sequenced was blood T cells: a sorted CD56 or NKG2C T cell subset, CD4+ or CD8+ T cells, or bulk PBMC T cells (not recorded which). The receptors come from a woman in her forties or fifties in good health.

The chain recombines TRBV29-1 with TRBJ2-1. Germline V gene sequence: CDR1 SQVTM, CDR2 ANQGSEA. This CDR3 has 13 residues. This chain's CDR3 is CSVLDLLNNEQFF.

V is TRBV5-1 and J is TRBJ2-3; TCRdb calls TRBD2, which cannot be checked without DNA. The CDR3 contains 21 residues. Per germline, CDR1 SGHRS and CDR2 YFSETQ. This CDR3 reads CASSFKPGLAGARGFTDTQYF.

The V call is TRBV4-2, the J call TRBJ2-5; as DNA is missing, the TRBD1 call by TCRdb cannot be tested. CDR1 and CDR2 from the germline V gene are LGHNA and YNFKEQ. There are 18 residues in the CDR3. The chain's CDR3 is CASSQTMTLAGHQETQYF.

The chain has TRBV7-2 and TRBJ2-1; TCRdb reports TRBD1, a call that lacks DNA to check it against. The CDR3 contains 15 residues. Germline loops: CDR1 SGHTA, CDR2 FQGNSA. The CDR3 spells CASSLQGAVRNEQFF.

The rearrangement uses TRBV5-1 and TRBJ2-3; the TRBD2 assignment by TCRdb is unverifiable without DNA. This CDR3 is built from 20 residues. Germline-derived CDR1 and CDR2 are SGHRS and YFSETQ. CDR3 protein: CASSLGLIQLAGDNTDTQYF.

The chain recombines TRBV23-1 with TRBJ1-3; TCRdb selects TRBD1, and the lack of DNA leaves this call unchecked. TRBV23-1 is recorded as an ORF, its role being uncertain. The CDR3 contains 17 residues. The CDR3 loop reads CASSQIKPTGNGNTIYF.

This chain uses TRBV7-6 with TRBJ2-4; with no DNA, the TCRdb D assignment of TRBD1 cannot be verified. The germline CDR1 and CDR2 sequences are SGHVS and FNYEAQ. This CDR3 is 15 amino acids long. The CDR3 is CASSSLRGGKNIQYF.

J is TRBJ2-1 and V is TRBV9; TCRdb's D call of TRBD1 is untestable without DNA. Germline loops: CDR1 SGDLS, CDR2 YYNGEE. This CDR3 region has 13 residues. This chain's CDR3 is CASSEGVYNEQFF.

The rearrangement uses TRBV11-3 and TRBJ2-5; TCRdb indicates TRBD1, and absent DNA this call remains unverified. The CDR3 is made up of 15 amino acids. Germline lookup yields CDR1 SGHNT and CDR2 YENEEA. The CDR3 loop reads CASSDRTAYQETQYF.

V and J are TRBV29-1 and TRBJ2-6; TCRdb outputs TRBD1, but without DNA this stays unchecked. The germline gives CDR1 SQVTM, CDR2 ANQGSEA. This CDR3 region has 16 residues. Here the CDR3 reads CSAWDRGLSGANVLTF.

V usage is TRBV6-5 and J usage is TRBJ2-1; TCRdb's D gene call, TRBD1, goes unchecked for lack of DNA. This CDR3 comprises 15 residues. CDR1 MNHEY and CDR2 SVGAGI come from the germline V gene. This CDR3 is CTSSYGRGRQDEQFF.

This chain links TRBV5-1 with TRBJ2-5; TCRdb reports TRBD1, a call that lacks DNA to check it against. The CDR3 extends over 16 amino acids. Germline CDR1 SGHRS, CDR2 YFSETQ. The CDR3 spells CASRNTGQGVTETQYF. Combining the CDR3 with reference TRBV5-1 and TRBJ2-5 gives the whole variable domain KAGVTQTPRYLIKTRGQQVTLSCSPISGHRSVSWYQQTPGQGLQFLFEYFSETQRNKGNFPGRFSGRQFSNSRSEMNVSTLELGDSALYLCASRNTGQGVTETQYFGPGTRLLVL.

The chain has TRBV5-1 and TRBJ2-5; TCRdb's assignment of TRBD2 cannot be checked, as there is no DNA. CDR3 length: 15 amino acids. CDR1 and CDR2 from the germline V gene are SGHRS and YFSETQ. This CDR3 reads CASSVSSGSPSAQYF.

CDR3 sequence reads: CSALSTEQYNEQFF. J is TRBJ2-1 and V is TRBV20-1; the TRBD1 assignment by TCRdb is unverifiable without DNA. Germline loops: CDR1 DFQATT, CDR2 SNEGSKA (reference sequence). The CDR3 has 14 residues.

The chain uses TRBV10-2 and TRBJ2-7. The CDR3 length is 12 residues. Germline values: CDR1 WSHSY, CDR2 SAAADI. The CDR3: CASKLDPYEQYF.

The rearrangement links TRBV6-1 to TRBJ2-3; the D call of TRBD1 rests on TCRdb alone, since no DNA is present to check it. From germline, CDR1 is MNHNS and CDR2 SASEGT. This CDR3 has 15 residues. The CDR3 loop is CASSAYRGGTDTQYF.

The J gene is TRBJ2-1, the V gene TRBV7-8; checking the TCRdb D call of TRBD2 is not possible without DNA. The germline gives CDR1 SGHVS, CDR2 FQNEAQ. The CDR3 contains 15 residues. CDR3 in amino acids: CASSTDPHLYNEQFF.

This sequence joins TRBV5-1 and TRBJ2-3; lacking DNA, the TRBD1 call made by TCRdb goes unchecked. Germline V gives CDR1 SGHRS, CDR2 YFSETQ. The CDR3 totals 13 residues. The CDR3 spells CASSSLAGGVQYF.

The chain carries TRBV12-3 or TRBV12-4 and TRBJ2-1; absent DNA, TCRdb's TRBD2 call cannot be checked. The CDR3 is made up of 11 amino acids. CDR3 region: CASTLANEQFF.

The V and J genes are TRBV2 and TRBJ1-2; TCRdb's D gene call, TRBD1, goes unchecked for lack of DNA. This CDR3 is 13 amino acids long. Germline V gene lookup returns CDR1 SNHLY and CDR2 FYNNEI. The CDR3 loop is CASRGTANYGYTF.

The V gene is TRBV5-1, the J gene TRBJ2-2; TCRdb proposes TRBD1, but this gene call is untestable without DNA. In germline, CDR1 is SGHRS, CDR2 YFSETQ. The CDR3 is 16 amino acids. CDR3 region: CASRPAQAGNTGELFF.

CDR3 loop: CSATNRGRTEAFF. The chain combines TRBV20-1 with TRBJ1-1; TCRdb outputs TRBD1, but without DNA this stays unchecked. The CDR3 covers 13 residues. Germline CDR1 reads DFQATT; CDR2 reads SNEGSKA (reference sequence).

This chain uses TRBV7-2 with TRBJ2-1; the D call from TCRdb, TRBD2, cannot be confirmed without DNA. Germline loops: CDR1 SGHTA, CDR2 FQGNSA. This CDR3 has 15 amino acids. This CDR3 reads CACQRSGPRYNEQFF.

The chain recombines TRBV7-6 with TRBJ2-1; TCRdb gives TRBD1 as the D gene, but with no DNA this cannot be confirmed. Germline V gene lookup returns CDR1 SGHVS and CDR2 FNYEAQ. CDR3 length equals 15 residues. The chain's CDR3 is CASSPGQGNYNEQFF.

The chain is built from TRBV6-1 and TRBJ1-4. This CDR3 spans 15 amino acids. Germline CDR1 MNHNS, CDR2 SASEGT. The CDR3 is CASSEMGGSGEKLFF.

The chain is built from TRBV20-1 and TRBJ2-1; the D call of TRBD2 rests on TCRdb alone, since no DNA is present to check it. Looked up from germline, CDR1 is DFQATT and CDR2 is SNEGSKA (reference sequence). This CDR3 comprises 13 residues. The CDR3 here is CSASLAGGPRRFF.

V usage is TRBV29-1 and J usage is TRBJ1-1; the TCRdb D gene call, TRBD1, has no DNA to confirm it. There are 14 residues in the CDR3. Per the germline V gene, CDR1 is SQVTM and CDR2 is ANQGSEA. The CDR3 sequence: CSAAMSGLGTEAFF.

This chain uses TRBV2 with TRBJ2-2; TCRdb calls TRBD2, which cannot be checked without DNA. Germline V gene sequence: CDR1 SNHLY, CDR2 FYNNEI. This CDR3 contains 14 residues. This chain's CDR3 is CASSKEAGTGELFF.

The chain recombines TRBV27 with TRBJ2-1; TCRdb lists TRBD1, though no DNA is available to test this call. Germline CDR1 is MNHEY and CDR2 is SMNVEV (reference sequence). There are 14 residues in the CDR3. The CDR3 here is CASKGHGPYNEQFF.

The chain uses TRBV20-1 and TRBJ2-7; TCRdb's D call, TRBD1, is unchecked because there is no DNA. Germline loops: CDR1 DFQATT, CDR2 SNEGSKA (reference sequence). The CDR3 loop spans 14 amino acids. The CDR3 is CSAIIRAASYEQYF.

This sequence joins TRBV2 and TRBJ2-1; TCRdb picks TRBD2, but there is no DNA to check that call. The CDR3 totals 12 residues. Germline V gives CDR1 SNHLY, CDR2 FYNNEI. CDR3 region: CASGPTYNEQFF. The variable domain in full, completed from reference TRBV2 and TRBJ2-1, reads EPEVTQTPSHQVTQMGQEVILRCVPISNHLYFYWYRQILGQKVEFLVSFYNNEISEKSEIFDDQFSVERPDGSNFTLKIRSTKLEDSAMYFCASGPTYNEQFFGPGTRLTVL.

The genes are TRBV27 and TRBJ2-3; TCRdb reports TRBD1, a call that lacks DNA to check it against. The germline CDR1 and CDR2 sequences are MNHEY and SMNVEV (reference sequence). The CDR3 is 15 amino acids. CDR3 protein: CASSPVPTGPYTQYF.